This TCR beta chain is from a study of CD8+CD57+ T cells in acquired aplastic anemia. Looking at the study overall: Recorded DNA amounts for sorted CD4+ and CD8+ cells had an average of 3.2 ug. Healthy donors gave about 10 million reads on average for CD4+ cells. Study-wide results and limits: There were some 30 CD8+ CDR3 sequences that occurred in both patients and controls. No significant patient-versus-control difference appeared in CD8+ Simpson's diversity.

This clonotype occurred many times. Its matching antigen is unknown. Germline V gene lookup returns CDR1 SGHTA and CDR2 FQGTGA. V gave up 5 bases and J gave up 4 bases, with 14 bases separating them. CDR3 size: 14 residues. Researchers used genomic DNA as the template to profile TCR beta VDJ and CDR3. TCRdb reanalysed the reads using MiXCR and keeps one entry per CDR3 protein. The table records around 400,000 distinct CDR3 sequences, approximately 70% of them present only once. The V and J genes are TRBV7-3 and TRBJ1-1, with D possibly being TRBD1 (6 bases). The sequenced sample consisted of sorted CD4+, CD8+, or CD8+CD57+ T cells (not recorded which) from PBMCs. This clonotype originated in a human donor in good health, serving as a control. CDR3 sequence: CASSPTGQPTEAFF. The CDR3 DNA reads TGTGCCAGCAGCCCCACTGGACAGCCCACTGAAGCTTTCTTT.